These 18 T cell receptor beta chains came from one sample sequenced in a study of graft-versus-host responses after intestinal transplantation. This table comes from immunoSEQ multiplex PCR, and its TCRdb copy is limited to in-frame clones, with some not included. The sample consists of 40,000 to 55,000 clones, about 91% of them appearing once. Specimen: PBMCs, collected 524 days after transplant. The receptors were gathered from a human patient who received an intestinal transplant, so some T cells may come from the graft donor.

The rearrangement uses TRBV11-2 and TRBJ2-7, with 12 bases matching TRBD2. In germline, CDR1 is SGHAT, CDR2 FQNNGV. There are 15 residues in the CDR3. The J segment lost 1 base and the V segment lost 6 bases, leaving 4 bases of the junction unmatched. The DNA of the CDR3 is TGTGCCAGCAGTTTGACTAGCGGGAGTTCCTACGAGCAGTACTTC. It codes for CASSLTSGSSYEQYF.

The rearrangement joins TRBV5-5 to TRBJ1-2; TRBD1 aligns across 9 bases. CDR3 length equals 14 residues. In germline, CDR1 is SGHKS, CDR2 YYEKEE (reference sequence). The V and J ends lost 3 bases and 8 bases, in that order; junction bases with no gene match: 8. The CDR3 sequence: CASSSTGGPVGYTF. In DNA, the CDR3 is TGTGCCAGCAGCTCAACAGGGGGCCCAGTGGGCTACACCTTC.

CDR3: CASSLSSRAANTGELFF. DNA for the CDR3: TGTGCCAGCAGCTTAAGTAGCAGGGCTGCGAACACCGGGGAGCTGTTTTTT. The chain is built from TRBV11-2 and TRBJ2-2; perhaps TRBD1 as D (5 bases). The germline V and J ends were trimmed by 2 bases and 0 bases, with 13 bases remaining between them. This CDR3 comprises 17 residues. The germline V gene encodes CDR1 SGHAT and CDR2 FQNNGV.

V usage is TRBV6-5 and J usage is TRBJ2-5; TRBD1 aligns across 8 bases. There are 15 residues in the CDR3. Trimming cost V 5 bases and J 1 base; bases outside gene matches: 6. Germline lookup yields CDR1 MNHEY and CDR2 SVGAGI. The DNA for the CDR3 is TGTGCCAGCAGTCCTGACAGGGGCAGCCAAGAGACCCAGTACTTC. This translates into CASSPDRGSQETQYF.

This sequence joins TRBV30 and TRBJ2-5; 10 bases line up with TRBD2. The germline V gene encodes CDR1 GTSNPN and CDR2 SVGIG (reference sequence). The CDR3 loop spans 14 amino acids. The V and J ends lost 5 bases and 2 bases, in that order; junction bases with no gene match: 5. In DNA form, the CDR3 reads TGTGCCTGGCGGACTAGCGGAATGCAAGAGACCCAGTACTTC. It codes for CAWRTSGMQETQYF. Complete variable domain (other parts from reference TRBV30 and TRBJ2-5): SQTIHQWPATLVQPVGSPLSLECTVEGTSNPNLYWYRQAAGRGLQLLFYSVGIGQISSEVPQNLSASRPQDRQFILSSKKLLLSDSGFYLCAWRTSGMQETQYFGPGTRLLVL.

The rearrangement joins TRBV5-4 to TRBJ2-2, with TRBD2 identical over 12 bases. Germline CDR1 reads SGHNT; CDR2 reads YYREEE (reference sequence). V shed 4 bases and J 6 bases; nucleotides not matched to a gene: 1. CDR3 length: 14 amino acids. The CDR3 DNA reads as TGTGCCAGCAGCCGACTAGCGGGAGCCGGGGAGCTGTTTTTT. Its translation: CASSRLAGAGELFF.

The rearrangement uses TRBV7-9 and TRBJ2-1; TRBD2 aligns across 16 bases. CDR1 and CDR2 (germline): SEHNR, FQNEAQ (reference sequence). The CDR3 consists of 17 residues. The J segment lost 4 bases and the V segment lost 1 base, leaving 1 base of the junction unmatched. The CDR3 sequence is CASSLGGLAGGYNEQFF. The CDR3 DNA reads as TGTGCCAGCAGCTTAGGGGGACTAGCGGGAGGGTACAATGAGCAGTTCTTC. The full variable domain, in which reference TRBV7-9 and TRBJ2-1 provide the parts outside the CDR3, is DTGVSQNPRHKITKRGQNVTFRCDPISEHNRLYWYRQTLGQGPEFLTYFQNEAQLEKSRLLSDRFSAERPKGSFSTLEIQRTEQGDSAMYLCASSLGGLAGGYNEQFFGPGTRLTVL.

As DNA, the CDR3 is TGCGCCAGCAGCTTGGGGGGACTAGCGGTATACAATGAGCAGTTCTTC. The encoded protein is CASSLGGLAVYNEQFF. The V and J genes are TRBV5-1 and TRBJ2-1; 11 bases agree with TRBD2. In germline, CDR1 is SGHRS, CDR2 YFSETQ. The trim removed 0 bases at V and 4 bases at J, leaving 3 bases unmatched. The CDR3 has 16 amino acids.

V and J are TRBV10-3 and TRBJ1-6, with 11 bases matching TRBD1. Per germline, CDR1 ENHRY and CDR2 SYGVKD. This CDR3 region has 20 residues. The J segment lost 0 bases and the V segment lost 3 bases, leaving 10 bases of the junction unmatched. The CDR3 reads CAISDLDGQGANSYNSPLHF. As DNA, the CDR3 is TGTGCCATCAGTGATCTCGATGGACAGGGGGCCAACTCCTATAATTCACCCCTCCACTTT.

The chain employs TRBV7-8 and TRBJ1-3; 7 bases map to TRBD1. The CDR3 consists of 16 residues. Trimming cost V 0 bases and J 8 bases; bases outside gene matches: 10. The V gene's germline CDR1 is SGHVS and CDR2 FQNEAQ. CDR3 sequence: CASSLAIPGQSHTIYF. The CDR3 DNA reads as TGTGCCAGCAGCTTAGCGATTCCGGGACAGTCGCACACCATATATTTT.

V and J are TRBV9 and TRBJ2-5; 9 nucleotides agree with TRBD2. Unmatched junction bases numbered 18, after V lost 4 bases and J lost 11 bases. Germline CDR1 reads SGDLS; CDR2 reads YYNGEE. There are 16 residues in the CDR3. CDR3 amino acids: CASSPEAGTSPLEQYF. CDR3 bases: TGTGCCAGCAGCCCAGAGGCCGGGACTAGCCCCTTGGAGCAGTACTTC.

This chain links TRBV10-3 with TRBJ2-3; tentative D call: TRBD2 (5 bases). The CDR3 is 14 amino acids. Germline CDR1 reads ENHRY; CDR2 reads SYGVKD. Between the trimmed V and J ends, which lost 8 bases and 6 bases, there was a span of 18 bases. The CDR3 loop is CAISQRWQRDTQYF. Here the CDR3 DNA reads TGTGCCATCTCTCAGCGGTGGCAGCGGGATACGCAGTATTTT.

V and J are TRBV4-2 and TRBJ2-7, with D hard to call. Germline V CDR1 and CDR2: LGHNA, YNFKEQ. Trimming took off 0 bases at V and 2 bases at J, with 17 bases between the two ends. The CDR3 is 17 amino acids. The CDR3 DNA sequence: TGTGCCAGCAGCCAAGAGCCAGCTAACTACCTTACCTACGAGCAGTACTTC. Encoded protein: CASSQEPANYLTYEQYF.

The CDR3 DNA follows: TGTGCCAGCTCACCGGGGGACACTGAAGCTTTCTTT. It specifies CASSPGDTEAFF. The rearrangement joins TRBV18 to TRBJ1-1; TRBD1 is a possible D gene (5 bases). Trimming removed 3 bases at V and 3 bases at J, with 5 bases between. In germline, CDR1 is KGHSH, CDR2 LQKENI. The CDR3 consists of 12 residues.

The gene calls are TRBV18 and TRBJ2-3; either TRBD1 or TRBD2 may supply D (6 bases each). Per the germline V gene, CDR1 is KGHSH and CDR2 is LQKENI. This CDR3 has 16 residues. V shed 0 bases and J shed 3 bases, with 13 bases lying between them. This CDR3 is CASSPPRGAGTDTQYF. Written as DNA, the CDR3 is TGTGCCAGCTCACCACCGAGGGGGGCCGGAACAGATACGCAGTATTTT.

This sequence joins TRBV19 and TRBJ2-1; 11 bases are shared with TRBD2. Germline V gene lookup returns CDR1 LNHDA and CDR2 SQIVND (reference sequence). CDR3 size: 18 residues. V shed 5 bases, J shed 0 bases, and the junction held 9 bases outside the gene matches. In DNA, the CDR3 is TGTGCCAGTAGTCCCCGGACTAGCGGGCTTAGCTCCTACAATGAGCAGTTCTTC. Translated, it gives CASSPRTSGLSSYNEQFF.

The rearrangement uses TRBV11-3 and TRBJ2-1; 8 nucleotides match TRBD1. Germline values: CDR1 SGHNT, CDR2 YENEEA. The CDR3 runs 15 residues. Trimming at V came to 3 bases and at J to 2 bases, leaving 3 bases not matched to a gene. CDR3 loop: CASSLDRVPYNEQFF. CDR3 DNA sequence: TGTGCCAGCAGCTTGGACAGGGTACCCTACAATGAGCAGTTCTTC.

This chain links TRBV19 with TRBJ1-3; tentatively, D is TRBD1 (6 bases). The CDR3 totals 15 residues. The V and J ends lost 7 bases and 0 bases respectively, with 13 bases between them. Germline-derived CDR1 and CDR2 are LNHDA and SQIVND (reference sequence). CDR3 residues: CASTPDRLSGNTIYF. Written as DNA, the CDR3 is TGTGCCAGTACCCCGGACAGACTCTCTGGAAACACCATATATTTT.